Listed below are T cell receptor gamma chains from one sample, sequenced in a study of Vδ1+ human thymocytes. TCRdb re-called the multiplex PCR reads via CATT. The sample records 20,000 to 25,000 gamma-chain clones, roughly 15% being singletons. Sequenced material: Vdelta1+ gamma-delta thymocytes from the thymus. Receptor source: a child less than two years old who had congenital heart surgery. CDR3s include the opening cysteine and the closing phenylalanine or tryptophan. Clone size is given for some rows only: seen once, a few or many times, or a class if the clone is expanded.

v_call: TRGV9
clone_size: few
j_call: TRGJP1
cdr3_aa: CALWENTTGRFKIF
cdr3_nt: TGTGCCTTGTGGGAGAATACCACCGGTCGGTTCAAGATATTT

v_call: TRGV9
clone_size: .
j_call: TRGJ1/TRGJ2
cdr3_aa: CALWEVLGNYKKLF
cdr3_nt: TGTGCCTTGTGGGAGGTGCTAGGTAATTATAAGAAACTCTTT

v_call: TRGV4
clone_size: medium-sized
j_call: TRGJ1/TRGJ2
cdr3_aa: CATWDGPKKLF
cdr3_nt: TGTGCCACCTGGGATGGGCCGAAGAAACTCTTT

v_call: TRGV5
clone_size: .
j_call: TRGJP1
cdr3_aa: CATWDRNTTGWFKIF
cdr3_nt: TGTGCCACCTGGGACAGGAATACCACTGGTTGGTTCAAGATATTT

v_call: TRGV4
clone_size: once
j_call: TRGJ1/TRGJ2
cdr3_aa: CAAETAPYYKKLF
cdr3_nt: TGTGCCGCCGAAACCGCACCTTATTATAAGAAACTCTTT

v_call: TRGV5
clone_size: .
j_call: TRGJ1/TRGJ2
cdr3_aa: CATWDGGCYYKKLF
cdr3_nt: TGTGCCACCTGGGACGGAGGCTGTTATTATAAGAAACTCTTT

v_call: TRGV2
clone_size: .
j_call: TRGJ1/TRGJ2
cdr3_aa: CATWDGPAPDYKKLF
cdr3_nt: TGTGCCACCTGGGACGGGCCGGCCCCCGATTATAAGAAACTCTTT

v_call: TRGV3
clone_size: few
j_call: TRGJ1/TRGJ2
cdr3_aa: CATWDRNKAYYKKLF
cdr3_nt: TGTGCCACCTGGGACAGAAATAAGGCTTATTATAAGAAACTCTTT

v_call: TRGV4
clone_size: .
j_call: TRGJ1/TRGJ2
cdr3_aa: CATWNGRYKKLF
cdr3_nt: TGTGCCACCTGGAATGGGCGATATAAGAAGCTCTTT

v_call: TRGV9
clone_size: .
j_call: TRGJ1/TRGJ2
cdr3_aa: CALWDQNYYKKLF
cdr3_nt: TGTGCCTTGTGGGACCAAAATTATTATAAGAAACTCTTT

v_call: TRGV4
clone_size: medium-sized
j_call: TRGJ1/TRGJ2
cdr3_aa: CATWDGRYKKLF
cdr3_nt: TGTGCCACCTGGGATGGGCGGTATAAGAAACTCTTT

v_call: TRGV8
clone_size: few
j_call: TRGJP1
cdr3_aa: CATWVIYTTGWFKIF
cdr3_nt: TGTGCCACCTGGGTCATATATACCACTGGTTGGTTCAAGATATTT

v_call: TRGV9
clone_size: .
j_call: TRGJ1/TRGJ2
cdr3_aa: CALWEVEDYKKLF
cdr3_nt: TGTGCCTTGTGGGAGGTGGAGGATTATAAGAAACTCTTT

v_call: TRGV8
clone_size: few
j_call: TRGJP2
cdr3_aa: CATWDSRADWIKTF
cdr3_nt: TGTGCCACCTGGGATAGCCGGGCCGATTGGATCAAGACGTTT

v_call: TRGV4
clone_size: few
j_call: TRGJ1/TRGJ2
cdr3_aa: CATWNGPVLNYYKKLF
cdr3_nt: TGTGCCACCTGGAATGGGCCGGTTTTGAATTATTATAAGAAACTCTTT

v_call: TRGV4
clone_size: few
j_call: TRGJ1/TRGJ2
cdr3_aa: CATWDGQSYYKKLF
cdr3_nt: TGTGCCACCTGGGATGGACAGAGTTATTATAAGAAACTCTTT

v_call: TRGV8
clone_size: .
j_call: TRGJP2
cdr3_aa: CATWDRRGSDWIKTF
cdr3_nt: TGTGCTACCTGGGATAGGCGGGGTAGTGATTGGATCAAGACGTTT

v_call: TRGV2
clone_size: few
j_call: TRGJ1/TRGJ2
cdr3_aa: CATWDGPNYKKLF
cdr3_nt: TGTGCCACCTGGGACGGGCCAAATTATAAGAAACTCTTT

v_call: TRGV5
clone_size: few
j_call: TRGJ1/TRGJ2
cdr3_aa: CATWDRHIYKKLF
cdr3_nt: TGTGCCACCTGGGACAGGCACATATATAAGAAACTCTTT

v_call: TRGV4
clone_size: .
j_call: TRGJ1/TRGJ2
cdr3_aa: CATWGQKGYYKKLF
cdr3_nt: TGTGCCACCTGGGGTCAAAAGGGATATTATAAGAAACTCTTT